A single sample is the source of the 10 T cell receptor beta chains below, sequenced in a study of CD8 T cells in Susac syndrome. Random hexamers were used to reverse transcribe the RNA input (roughly 0.5 to 1 ug). One entry per CDR3 protein results from TCRdb running MiXCR on the immunoSEQ multiplex PCR reads. This sample has about 300,000 distinct CDR3 sequences, with about 88% found just once. The sample consisted of CD8+ T cells from PBMCs. These receptors originate from a human donor with multiple sclerosis.

The chain recombines TRBV20-1 with TRBJ1-1, with 8 positions matching TRBD1. Trimming cost V 7 bases and J 4 bases; bases outside gene matches: 20. CDR1 is DFQATT and CDR2 is SNEGSKA in the germline V gene (reference sequence). This CDR3 contains 17 residues. CDR3 amino acids: CSVPGGPSGQVATEAFF. DNA of the CDR3: TGCAGTGTCCCCGGTGGACCCTCGGGACAGGTGGCCACTGAAGCTTTCTTT.

The chain uses TRBV4-1 and TRBJ2-1, with a possible D match to TRBD2 (6 bases). Germline loops: CDR1 MGHRA, CDR2 YSYEKL. The CDR3 totals 16 residues. V lost 2 bases to trimming and J lost 4 bases, with 15 bases between them. CDR3 nucleotides: TGCGCCAGCAGCCAACAACTTGGCGGGGAGTACAATGAGCAGTTCTTC. Translated, it gives CASSQQLGGEYNEQFF.

The V call is TRBV30, the J call TRBJ1-5, with D unclear. Germline CDR1 reads GTSNPN; CDR2 reads SVGIG (reference sequence). This CDR3 comprises 13 residues. The V end lost 1 base, the J end lost 4 bases, and 8 bases lay between the germline ends. CDR3: CAWSALGNQPQHF. The CDR3 DNA follows: TGTGCCTGGAGTGCCCTGGGGAATCAGCCCCAGCATTTT. The full variable domain, its missing parts supplied by reference TRBV30 and TRBJ1-5, is SQTIHQWPATLVQPVGSPLSLECTVEGTSNPNLYWYRQAAGRGLQLLFYSVGIGQISSEVPQNLSASRPQDRQFILSSKKLLLSDSGFYLCAWSALGNQPQHFGDGTRLSIL.

The chain joins TRBV20-1 to TRBJ2-1; D may be TRBD1 or TRBD2 (5 bases each). The CDR3 consists of 15 residues. V dropped 3 bases and J dropped 2 bases, with 14 bases sitting between them. Germline lookup yields CDR1 DFQATT and CDR2 SNEGSKA (reference sequence). CDR3 sequence (DNA): TGCAGTGCTAGGGGGGACGAGACCCCCTACAATGAGCAGTTCTTC. Translated, it gives CSARGDETPYNEQFF.

This clonotype appeared a few times. The V and J genes are TRBV5-1 and TRBJ1-1; tentatively, D is TRBD1 (6 bases). There are 14 residues in the CDR3. V lost 0 bases to trimming and J lost 5 bases, with 11 bases between them. From germline, CDR1 is SGHRS and CDR2 YFSETQ. CDR3 region: CASSLGQGRTEAFF. The CDR3 nucleotides are TGCGCCAGCAGCTTGGGCCAGGGGAGGACTGAAGCTTTCTTT. Full variable domain (outside the CDR3, taken from reference TRBV5-1 and TRBJ1-1): KAGVTQTPRYLIKTRGQQVTLSCSPISGHRSVSWYQQTPGQGLQFLFEYFSETQRNKGNFPGRFSGRQFSNSRSEMNVSTLELGDSALYLCASSLGQGRTEAFFGQGTRLTVV.

Written as DNA, the CDR3 is TGTGCCAGCAGCTATGACGGCCCCTACGAGCAGTACTTC. The encoded protein is CASSYDGPYEQYF. This chain uses TRBV7-2 with TRBJ2-7; D call uncertain. With 4 bases removed from V and 2 bases from J, the gap between germline ends came to 9 bases. The length of the CDR3 is 13 residues. CDR1 and CDR2 (germline): SGHTA, FQGNSA.

This sequence joins TRBV6-1 and TRBJ2-1; 7 nucleotides agree with TRBD1. Germline V lookup: CDR1 MNHNS, CDR2 SASEGT. This CDR3 comprises 19 residues. Losses at the gene ends were 5 bases for V and 7 bases for J; bases not matched to a gene: 23. The CDR3 region is CASSPRALGGQVGRNEQFF. CDR3 DNA: TGTGCCAGCAGTCCCAGGGCTCTAGGCGGACAGGTGGGCCGGAATGAGCAGTTCTTC.

CDR3 coding DNA: TGTGCCAGCAGCCCCCCCGGGACCTCCTACAATGAGCAGTTCTTC. Translation: CASSPPGTSYNEQFF. The J gene is TRBJ2-1, the V gene TRBV7-9; D may correspond to TRBD1 or TRBD2 (5 bases each). The CDR3 loop spans 15 amino acids. Trimming stripped 5 bases from V and 0 bases from J, with 11 bases between. CDR1 is SEHNR and CDR2 is FQNEAQ in the germline V gene (reference sequence).

The J gene is TRBJ2-2, the V gene TRBV28; D unclear. CDR1 is MDHEN and CDR2 is SYDVKM in the germline V gene. The CDR3 is 14 amino acids. Trimming pared 7 bases from V and 6 bases from J, leaving 15 bases between. CDR3 residues: CASNPLLGPGELFF. CDR3 in DNA: TGTGCCAGCAACCCCCTCTTAGGCCCCGGGGAGCTGTTTTTT.

The rearrangement links TRBV7-9 to TRBJ2-3; tentatively, D is TRBD1 or TRBD2 (5 bases each). The CDR3 is made up of 16 amino acids. The germline V gene encodes CDR1 SEHNR and CDR2 FQNEAQ (reference sequence). V shed 6 bases and J shed 2 bases, with 18 bases lying between them. The CDR3 region is CASSPPGWGTTDTQYF. DNA for the CDR3: TGTGCCAGCAGTCCACCGGGGTGGGGGACCACAGATACGCAGTATTTT. The variable domain in full, completed from reference TRBV7-9 and TRBJ2-3, reads DTGVSQNPRHKITKRGQNVTFRCDPISEHNRLYWYRQTLGQGPEFLTYFQNEAQLEKSRLLSDRFSAERPKGSFSTLEIQRTEQGDSAMYLCASSPPGWGTTDTQYFGPGTRLTVL.